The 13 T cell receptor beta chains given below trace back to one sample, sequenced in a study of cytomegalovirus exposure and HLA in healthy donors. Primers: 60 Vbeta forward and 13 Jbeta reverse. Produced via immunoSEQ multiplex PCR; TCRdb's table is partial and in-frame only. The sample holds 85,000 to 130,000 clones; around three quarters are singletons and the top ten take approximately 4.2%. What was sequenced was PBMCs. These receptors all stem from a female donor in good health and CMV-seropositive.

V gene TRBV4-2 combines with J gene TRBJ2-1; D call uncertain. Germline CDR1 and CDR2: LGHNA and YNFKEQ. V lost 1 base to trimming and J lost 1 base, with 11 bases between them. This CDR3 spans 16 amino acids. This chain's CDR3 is CASSQGPVSSYNEQFF. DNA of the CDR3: TGTGCCAGCAGCCAAGGCCCAGTCTCGTCCTACAATGAGCAGTTCTTC.

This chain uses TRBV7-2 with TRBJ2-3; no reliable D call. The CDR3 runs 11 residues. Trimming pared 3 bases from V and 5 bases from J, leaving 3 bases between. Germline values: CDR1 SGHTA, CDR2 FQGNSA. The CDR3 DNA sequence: TGTGCCAGCAGCTTTAGAGATACGCAGTATTTT. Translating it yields CASSFRDTQYF.

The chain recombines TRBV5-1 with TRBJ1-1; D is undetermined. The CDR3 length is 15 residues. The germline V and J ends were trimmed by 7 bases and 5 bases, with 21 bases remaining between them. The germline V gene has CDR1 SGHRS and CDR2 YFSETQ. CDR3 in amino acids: CASAVGAGSKTEAFF. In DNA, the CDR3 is TGCGCCAGCGCGGTAGGTGCTGGGTCTAAGACTGAAGCTTTCTTT.

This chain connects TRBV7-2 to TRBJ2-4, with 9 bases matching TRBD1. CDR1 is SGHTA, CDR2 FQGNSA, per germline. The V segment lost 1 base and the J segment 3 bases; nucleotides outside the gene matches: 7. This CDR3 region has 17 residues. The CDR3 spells CASSLEGGQGFKNIQYF. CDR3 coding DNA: TGTGCCAGCAGCTTAGAGGGGGGACAGGGATTCAAAAACATTCAGTACTTC.

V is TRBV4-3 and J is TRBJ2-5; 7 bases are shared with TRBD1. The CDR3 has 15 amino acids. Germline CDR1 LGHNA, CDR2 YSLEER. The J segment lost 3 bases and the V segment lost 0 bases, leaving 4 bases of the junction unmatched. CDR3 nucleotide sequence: TGCGCCAGCAGCCAAGATTGGGACAGTGAAGAGACCCAGTACTTC. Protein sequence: CASSQDWDSEETQYF.

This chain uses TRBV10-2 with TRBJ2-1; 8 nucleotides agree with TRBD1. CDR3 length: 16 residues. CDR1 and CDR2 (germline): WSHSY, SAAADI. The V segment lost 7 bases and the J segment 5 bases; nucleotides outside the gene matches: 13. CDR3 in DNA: TGCGCCAGCACCCTATCAACAGGGGGTATTAACAATGAGCAGTTCTTC. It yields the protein CASTLSTGGINNEQFF.

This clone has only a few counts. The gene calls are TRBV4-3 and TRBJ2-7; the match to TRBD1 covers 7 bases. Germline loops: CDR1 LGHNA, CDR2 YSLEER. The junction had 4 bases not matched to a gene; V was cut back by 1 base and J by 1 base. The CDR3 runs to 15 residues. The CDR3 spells CASSQGQGGSYEQYF. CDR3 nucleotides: TGCGCCAGCAGCCAAGGACAGGGCGGGTCCTACGAGCAGTACTTC.

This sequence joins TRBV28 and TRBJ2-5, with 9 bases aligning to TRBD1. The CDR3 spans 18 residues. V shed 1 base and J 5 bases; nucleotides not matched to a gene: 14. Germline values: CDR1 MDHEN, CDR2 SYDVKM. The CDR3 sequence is CASSLSTPGGQGGETQYF. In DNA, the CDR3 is TGTGCCAGCAGTTTATCCACGCCAGGGGGACAGGGAGGGGAGACCCAGTACTTC.

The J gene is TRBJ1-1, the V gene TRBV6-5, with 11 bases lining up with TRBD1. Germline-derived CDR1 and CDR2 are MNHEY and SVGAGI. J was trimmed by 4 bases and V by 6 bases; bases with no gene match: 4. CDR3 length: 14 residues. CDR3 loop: CASSGTGGSTEAFF. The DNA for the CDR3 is TGTGCCAGCAGCGGGACAGGGGGGTCCACTGAAGCTTTCTTT.

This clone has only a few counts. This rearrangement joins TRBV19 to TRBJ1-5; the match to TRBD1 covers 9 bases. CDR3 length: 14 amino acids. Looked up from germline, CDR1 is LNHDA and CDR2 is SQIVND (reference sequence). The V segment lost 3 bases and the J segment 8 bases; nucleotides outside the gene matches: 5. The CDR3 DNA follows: TGTGCCAGTAGTATTCGGACAGGGGAGGAGCCCCAGCATTTT. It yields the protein CASSIRTGEEPQHF.

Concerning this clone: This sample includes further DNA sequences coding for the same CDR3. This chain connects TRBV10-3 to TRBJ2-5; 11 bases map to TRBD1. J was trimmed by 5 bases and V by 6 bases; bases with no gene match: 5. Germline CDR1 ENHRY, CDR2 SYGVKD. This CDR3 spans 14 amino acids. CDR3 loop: CAIRRGTGGETQYF. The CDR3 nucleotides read TGTGCCATCAGACGGGGGACAGGGGGGGAGACCCAGTACTTC.

The CDR3 coding sequence is TGTGCCACCAGCAGAGATCGGGGAAGGATCACAGATACGCAGTATTTT. Encoded protein: CATSRDRGRITDTQYF. V and J are TRBV15 and TRBJ2-3, with D possibly TRBD2 on 5 matching bases. CDR3 size: 16 residues. Per the germline V gene, CDR1 is LNHNV and CDR2 is YYDKDF (reference sequence). V lost 0 bases to trimming and J lost 2 bases, with 12 bases between them.

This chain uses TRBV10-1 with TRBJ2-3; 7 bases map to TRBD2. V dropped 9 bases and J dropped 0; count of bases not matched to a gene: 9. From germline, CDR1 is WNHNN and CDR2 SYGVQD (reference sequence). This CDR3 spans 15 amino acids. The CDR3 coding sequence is TGCGCCAGTTCACTAGATAGCGGGAGCACAGATACGCAGTATTTT. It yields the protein CASSLDSGSTDTQYF.